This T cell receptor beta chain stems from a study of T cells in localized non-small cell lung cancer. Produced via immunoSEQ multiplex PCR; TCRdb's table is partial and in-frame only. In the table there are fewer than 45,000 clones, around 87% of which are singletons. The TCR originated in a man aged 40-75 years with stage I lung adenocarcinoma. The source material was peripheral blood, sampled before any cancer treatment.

The CDR3 reads CAASVGGRYEQYF. The CDR3 DNA reads TGTGCCGCGAGCGTGGGGGGGAGGTACGAGCAGTACTTC. The chain links TRBV5-4 to TRBJ2-7, with 7 bases fitting TRBD2. Germline V CDR1 and CDR2: SGHNT, YYREEE (reference sequence). Losses at the gene ends were 10 bases for V and 4 bases for J; bases not matched to a gene: 11. The CDR3 is made up of 13 amino acids.